This TCR beta chain was recorded in a study of cytomegalovirus exposure and HLA in healthy donors. Trimming left V 0 bases short and J 2 bases short, with 10 bases between. The CDR3 consists of 15 residues. Germline CDR1 is LNHDA and CDR2 is SQIVND (reference sequence). It was with 60 Vbeta and 13 Jbeta primers that the PCR ran. Clones were read by immunoSEQ multiplex PCR, and TCRdb kept only the in-frame ones, dropping some. The top ten clones hold less than 2% of a sample with under 250,000 clones, almost 80% of them seen once. The rearrangement joins TRBV19 to TRBJ1-1, with D unresolved. The sequenced sample was PBMCs. The receptor comes from a male donor in good health and CMV-seronegative. CDR3 region: CASSIDRRPNTEAFF. In nucleotides, the CDR3 is TGTGCCAGTAGTATAGATCGCAGGCCTAACACTGAAGCTTTCTTT.